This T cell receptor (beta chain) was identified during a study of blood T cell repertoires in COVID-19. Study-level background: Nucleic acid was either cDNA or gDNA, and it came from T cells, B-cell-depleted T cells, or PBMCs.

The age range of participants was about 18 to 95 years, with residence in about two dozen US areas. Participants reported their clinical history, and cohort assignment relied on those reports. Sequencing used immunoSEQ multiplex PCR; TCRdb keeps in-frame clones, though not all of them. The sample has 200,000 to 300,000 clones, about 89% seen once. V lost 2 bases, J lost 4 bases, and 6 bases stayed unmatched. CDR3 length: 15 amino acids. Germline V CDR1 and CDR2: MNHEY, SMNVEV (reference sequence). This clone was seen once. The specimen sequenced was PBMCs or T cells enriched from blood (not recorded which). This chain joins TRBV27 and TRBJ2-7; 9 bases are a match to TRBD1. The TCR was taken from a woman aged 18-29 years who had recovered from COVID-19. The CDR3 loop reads CASSLRGTGPYEQYF. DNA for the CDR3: TGTGCCAGCAGTTTAAGAGGGACAGGGCCTTACGAGCAGTACTTC.